This T cell receptor (beta chain) was captured in a study of brain T cells in children with intractable seizures. The V gene end was trimmed by 2 bases and the J gene end by 0 bases; junction bases not matched to a gene: 0. The CDR3 runs 16 residues. Generated by immunoSEQ multiplex PCR, the TCRdb table keeps only in-frame clones and is missing some. Of approximately 110,000 clones in the sample, around 94% were seen once. The source is a boy less than two years old with hemimegalencephaly and intractable seizures. The V gene is TRBV23-1, the J gene TRBJ2-1; TRBD2 matches 11 bases. TRBV23-1 is recorded as an ORF, its role being uncertain. The sample consisted of peripheral blood, taken at surgery. CDR3 bases: TGCGCCAGCAGTCAAACTAGCGGGAGCTCCTACAATGAGCAGTTCTTC. Its translation: CASSQTSGSSYNEQFF.